The 30 T cell receptor beta chains in this list originate from one sample, sequenced in a study of blood T cell repertoires in COVID-19. The table came from immunoSEQ multiplex PCR; TCRdb's copy has only in-frame clones and leaves some out. The sample contains about 80,000 clones, approximately 81% of which appear only once. The specimen sequenced was peripheral blood. These receptors came from a woman older than 75 with acute or convalescent COVID-19.

The chain employs TRBV18 and TRBJ1-1, with a weak D call TRBD1 (6 bases). The V gene's germline CDR1 is KGHSH and CDR2 LQKENI. The ends were cut back, 0 bases at V and 4 bases at J, with 12 bases in the middle. CDR3 length: 15 amino acids. As DNA, the CDR3 is TGTGCCAGCTCACCACCCAACAGGGAAGGCACTGAAGCTTTCTTT. Protein: CASSPPNREGTEAFF.

J is TRBJ2-2 and V is TRBV7-9; a possible D gene is TRBD1 (5 bases). Trimming left V 4 bases short and J 0 bases short, with 12 bases between. Germline assignment: CDR1 SEHNR and CDR2 FQNEAQ (reference sequence). The CDR3 totals 16 residues. The CDR3, as DNA: TGTGCCAGCAGCTCCCGACAGCTATCGAACACCGGGGAGCTGTTTTTT. Translation gives CASSSRQLSNTGELFF.

The chain uses TRBV12-5 and TRBJ1-5, with 7 nucleotides matching TRBD1. The CDR3 is made up of 14 amino acids. Germline values: CDR1 LGHNT, CDR2 FRNRAP. J lost 2 bases, V lost 7 bases, and 5 bases had no gene match. CDR3 loop: CASAPGQGNQPQHF. CDR3 bases: TGTGCTAGTGCCCCCGGACAGGGCAATCAGCCCCAGCATTTT.

J is TRBJ2-2 and V is TRBV7-3; D may be TRBD1 (5 bases). Germline V CDR1 and CDR2: SGHTA, FQGTGA. The V end was cut by 5 bases, the J end by 6 bases, with 19 bases between. The length of the CDR3 is 16 residues. The CDR3 is CASSPSEQGGAGELFF. The CDR3 DNA reads TGTGCCAGCAGCCCCTCTGAGCAGGGTGGTGCCGGGGAGCTGTTTTTT.

This clone showed up just once. In DNA form, the CDR3 reads TGTGCCAGCAGCGCAGCGGGCGGGGCATTTAGCTACGAGCAGTACTTC. It translates to CASSAAGGAFSYEQYF. The V and J genes are TRBV9 and TRBJ2-7, with D possibly TRBD2 on 6 matching bases. Germline-derived CDR1 and CDR2 are SGDLS and YYNGEE. V gave up 3 bases and J gave up 3 bases, with 19 bases separating them. The CDR3 is 16 residues long.

The DNA of the CDR3 is TGTGCCAGCAGCTTCGACAGGGGCACTTCACCCCTCCACTTT. Translation: CASSFDRGTSPLHF. The V gene is TRBV3-1 (or the pseudogene TRBV3-2), the J gene TRBJ1-6, with 8 positions matching TRBD1. Germline CDR1 is LGHDT and CDR2 is YNNKEL (reference sequence). The trim removed 5 bases at V and 9 bases at J, leaving 6 bases unmatched. CDR3 length equals 14 residues.

The chain employs TRBV5-4 and TRBJ2-1; TRBD2 matches at 7 bases. The junction had 5 bases not matched to a gene; V was cut back by 0 bases and J by 2 bases. This CDR3 is 16 amino acids long. The germline CDR1 and CDR2 sequences are SGHNT and YYREEE (reference sequence). CDR3 amino acids: CASSLEAGFPYNEQFF. CDR3 in DNA: TGTGCCAGCAGCTTGGAAGCGGGGTTTCCCTACAATGAGCAGTTCTTC.

The V gene is TRBV30, the J gene TRBJ2-7; 12 nucleotides line up with TRBD2. The V segment lost 1 base and the J segment 3 bases; nucleotides outside the gene matches: 1. The CDR3 is 14 amino acids. Germline V CDR1 and CDR2: GTSNPN, SVGIG (reference sequence). CDR3 bases: TGTGCCTGGAGTGAGACTAGCGGGGGCTACGAGCAGTACTTC. This codes for CAWSETSGGYEQYF.

The chain links TRBV28 to TRBJ2-1, with D maybe TRBD2 (6 bases). The CDR3 length is 16 residues. The V gene lost 5 bases and the J gene lost 0 bases, with 14 bases spanning the gap. Germline assignment: CDR1 MDHEN and CDR2 SYDVKM. The CDR3 protein is CASSLSRGPSYNEQFF. The CDR3 DNA follows: TGTGCCAGCAGTCTCTCGCGGGGCCCCTCCTACAATGAGCAGTTCTTC.

This clone was observed a few times. CDR3 nucleotide sequence: TGTGCCAGCAGCTTCCTCACAGGGGCCTACGAGCAGTACTTC. Translation gives CASSFLTGAYEQYF. V gene TRBV5-6 combines with J gene TRBJ2-7, with 7 bases identical to TRBD1. Trimming removed 2 bases from V and 2 bases from J; junction bases left unmatched: 4. The CDR3 spans 14 residues. Per the germline V gene, CDR1 is SGHDT and CDR2 is YYEEEE.

The rearrangement links TRBV12-5 to TRBJ2-3; the D is unclear. Germline CDR1 reads LGHNT; CDR2 reads FRNRAP. This CDR3 is built from 17 residues. Between the trimmed V and J ends, which lost 0 bases and 2 bases, there was a span of 15 bases. CDR3 nucleotide sequence: TGTGCTAGTGGTTTGGTACATCTCCTTCCATCCACAGATACGCAGTATTTT. Translated, it gives CASGLVHLLPSTDTQYF.

This clone was counted once. The V and J genes are TRBV6-6 and TRBJ1-3; 7 nucleotides align to TRBD1. The CDR3 has 15 amino acids. Germline CDR1 and CDR2: MNHNY and SVGAGI (reference sequence). J gave up 2 bases and V 6 bases, and 7 bases lay outside the gene matches. The CDR3 bases are TGTGCCAGCAGGGAATCAGGGGGAACTGGAAACACCATATATTTT. Translated, it gives CASRESGGTGNTIYF.

V usage is TRBV19 and J usage is TRBJ1-2; D is perhaps TRBD1 (6 bases). Trimming removed 7 bases from V and 8 bases from J, with 17 bases in between. Germline-derived CDR1 and CDR2 are LNHDA and SQIVND (reference sequence). The CDR3 runs to 13 residues. The CDR3 protein is CASTQTGLGGYTF. The CDR3 DNA sequence: TGTGCCAGTACCCAAACAGGGCTCGGCGGCTACACCTTC.

This clone occurred a few times. The chain links TRBV27 to TRBJ2-3, with 13 nucleotides matching TRBD2. The J segment lost 7 bases and the V segment lost 3 bases, leaving 7 bases of the junction unmatched. Germline V gives CDR1 MNHEY, CDR2 SMNVEV (reference sequence). The CDR3 spans 16 residues. CDR3: CASSFPRTSGGNTQYF. The CDR3 coding sequence is TGTGCCAGCAGTTTCCCTCGGACTAGCGGGGGAAATACGCAGTATTTT.

The chain links TRBV9 to TRBJ2-2; 8 nucleotides match TRBD2. The germline V gene has CDR1 SGDLS and CDR2 YYNGEE. The CDR3 spans 16 residues. V was clipped by 4 bases and J by 0 bases; unmatched bases: 5. DNA for the CDR3: TGTGCCAGCAGCACCCAGGGACTAGCGAACACCGGGGAGCTGTTTTTT. Protein sequence: CASSTQGLANTGELFF. Together with reference TRBV9 and TRBJ2-2, the CDR3 gives the full variable domain: DSGVTQTPKHLITATGQRVTLRCSPRSGDLSVYWYQQSLDQGLQFLIQYYNGEERAKGNILERFSAQQFPDLHSELNLSSLELGDSALYFCASSTQGLANTGELFFGEGSRLTVL.

The chain employs TRBV7-2 and TRBJ2-5, with 10 bases lining up with TRBD2. Per the germline V gene, CDR1 is SGHTA and CDR2 is FQGNSA. V was clipped by 5 bases and J by 4 bases; unmatched bases: 10. CDR3 length: 16 residues. The CDR3 bases are TGTGCCAGCAGCATCTCACTGAGCGGGGGGGGAGAGACCCAGTACTTC. It codes for CASSISLSGGGETQYF.

J is TRBJ1-2 and V is TRBV12-3 or TRBV12-4; D perhaps matches TRBD1 (6 bases). The CDR3 has 13 residues. The ends were cut back, 5 bases at V and 4 bases at J, with 11 bases in the middle. CDR3: CASSGGPTYGYTF. The CDR3 DNA reads TGTGCCAGCAGTGGGGGCCCTACCTATGGCTACACCTTC.

This clone showed up just a few times. This chain links TRBV14 with TRBJ2-7, with 7 bases fitting TRBD1. The germline CDR1 and CDR2 sequences are SGHDN and FVKESK. The CDR3 consists of 17 residues. V was pared by 3 bases and J by 2 bases, with 13 bases of the junction left unmatched. CDR3 residues: CASSHAPGQSWAYEQYF. DNA of the CDR3: TGTGCCAGCAGCCACGCTCCGGGACAGTCGTGGGCCTACGAGCAGTACTTC.

V is TRBV2 and J is TRBJ1-1; 7 bases agree with TRBD1. J was trimmed by 0 bases and V by 6 bases; bases with no gene match: 10. There are 16 residues in the CDR3. Germline V gene lookup returns CDR1 SNHLY and CDR2 FYNNEI. The CDR3 region has the DNA TGTGCCAGCAGACGCGGACAGGCGACCATGAACACTGAAGCTTTCTTT. It specifies CASRRGQATMNTEAFF.

As DNA, the CDR3 is TGTGCCTGGAGACACAGGGTAATAATCAATGAGCAGTTCTTC. Translating it yields CAWRHRVIINEQFF. The V gene is TRBV30, the J gene TRBJ2-1; possible D gene TRBD1, 6 bases. This CDR3 has 14 amino acids. V was trimmed by 3 bases and J by 6 bases, leaving 15 bases between them. CDR1 is GTSNPN, CDR2 SVGIG, per germline (reference sequence). The variable domain in full, with the rest retrieved from reference TRBV30 and TRBJ2-1, is SQTIHQWPATLVQPVGSPLSLECTVEGTSNPNLYWYRQAAGRGLQLLFYSVGIGQISSEVPQNLSASRPQDRQFILSSKKLLLSDSGFYLCAWRHRVIINEQFFGPGTRLTVL.

Points on this clone: Other DNA sequences of this sample code for an identical CDR3. The chain has TRBV19 and TRBJ2-5, with D possibly matching TRBD2 (5 bases). The CDR3 has 11 amino acids. Germline CDR1 reads LNHDA; CDR2 reads SQIVND (reference sequence). The germline V and J ends were trimmed by 6 bases and 5 bases, with 7 bases remaining between them. The CDR3 DNA reads TGTGCCAGTAGGTCGGGGGAGACCCAGTACTTC. It is translated as CASRSGETQYF.

V gene TRBV15 combines with J gene TRBJ1-2, with 8 bases fitting TRBD1. This CDR3 spans 16 amino acids. Germline loops: CDR1 LNHNV, CDR2 YYDKDF (reference sequence). The junction had 4 bases not matched to a gene; V was cut back by 0 bases and J by 1 base. In DNA, the CDR3 is TGTGCCACCAGCAGAGATGACAGGGGCTTTAACTATGGCTACACCTTC. Protein sequence: CATSRDDRGFNYGYTF.

This chain links TRBV9 with TRBJ1-3, with D uncertain. Trimming left V 4 bases short and J 4 bases short, with 15 bases between. Germline assignment: CDR1 SGDLS and CDR2 YYNGEE. The CDR3 spans 15 residues. CDR3 sequence reads: CASSPRRSTGNTIYF. CDR3 nucleotides: TGTGCCAGCAGCCCCCGCAGGTCGACGGGAAACACCATATATTTT.

There are a few counts of this clone. The chain uses TRBV6-5 and TRBJ1-1; 7 bases match TRBD1. The germline V gene encodes CDR1 MNHEY and CDR2 SVGAGI. This CDR3 spans 16 amino acids. The ends lost 4 bases at V and 4 bases at J; junction bases unmatched: 12. DNA of the CDR3: TGTGCCAGCAGTTCGTTCGGAACAGGGGTTGGCACTGAAGCTTTCTTT. This sequence encodes CASSSFGTGVGTEAFF.

The chain carries TRBV6-6 and TRBJ2-5; the match to TRBD2 covers 7 bases. J gave up 5 bases and V 0 bases, and 6 bases lay outside the gene matches. CDR1 MNHNY and CDR2 SVGAGI come from the germline V gene (reference sequence). This CDR3 is 15 amino acids long. The CDR3 reads CASSYSGGREETQYF. In DNA form, the CDR3 reads TGTGCCAGCAGTTACTCGGGGGGGAGGGAGGAGACCCAGTACTTC.

The rearrangement uses TRBV6-2 or TRBV6-3 and TRBJ2-2, with 10 bases identical to TRBD1. CDR1 is MNHEY, CDR2 SVGEGT, per germline. The junction had 7 bases not matched to a gene; V was cut back by 1 base and J by 8 bases. CDR3 length equals 16 residues. The CDR3 protein is CASSYWRQGAGGELFF. In DNA, the CDR3 is TGTGCCAGCAGTTACTGGCGACAGGGGGCTGGTGGGGAGCTGTTTTTT.

This clone was observed a handful of times. The CDR3 region has the DNA TGCGCCAGCAGCCCGCTAGCGGGAAGCTACAATGAGCAGTTCTTC. This sequence encodes CASSPLAGSYNEQFF. V gene TRBV5-1 combines with J gene TRBJ2-1; the match to TRBD2 covers 9 bases. V lost 4 bases and J lost 3; bases outside the gene matches: 5. The germline V gene has CDR1 SGHRS and CDR2 YFSETQ. The CDR3 length is 15 residues.

The chain carries TRBV5-6 and TRBJ2-4; 7 bases line up with TRBD2. The CDR3 is 16 amino acids. Per the germline V gene, CDR1 is SGHDT and CDR2 is YYEEEE. After removal of 1 base from V and 1 base from J, the junction contained 5 bases not matched to a gene. For the CDR3, the DNA is TGTGCCAGCAGCTTGACGGGGGGTTCGGCCAAAAACATTCAGTACTTC. This translates into CASSLTGGSAKNIQYF. The full variable domain, rest sourced from reference TRBV5-6 and TRBJ2-4, is DAGVTQSPTHLIKTRGQQVTLRCSPKSGHDTVSWYQQALGQGPQFIFQYYEEEERQRGNFPDRFSGHQFPNYSSELNVNALLLGDSALYLCASSLTGGSAKNIQYFGAGTRLSVL.

This clone was recorded once. The chain couples TRBV12-3 or TRBV12-4 to TRBJ2-1; perhaps TRBD1 as D (6 bases). V gave up 9 bases and J gave up 7 bases, with 10 bases separating them. The CDR3 extends over 11 amino acids. CDR3 nucleotide sequence: TGTGCCAGTGGACAGTTTAATGAGCAGTTCTTC. Translated: CASGQFNEQFF.

The chain joins TRBV19 to TRBJ1-5, with TRBD1 matching 9 bases. Germline lookup yields CDR1 LNHDA and CDR2 SQIVND (reference sequence). Losses at the gene ends were 5 bases for V and 6 bases for J; bases not matched to a gene: 5. This CDR3 region has 14 residues. CDR3 bases: TGTGCCAGTAGTGGGGACAGGGATATTCAGCCCCAGCATTTT. Protein: CASSGDRDIQPQHF.